These 19 T cell receptor beta chains were all obtained from the same sample, sequenced in a study of control samples from healthy donors and cancer patients (dated by TCRdb to 2020 to 2021). The library was produced with the immunoSEQ multiplex PCR assay. TCRdb took over this immuneACCESS table, retaining in-frame rearrangements with V and J assigned. Such tables are incomplete; in checked studies, under half of the missing clones stem from an unresolved V gene, and the remainder is unexplained. The sample has roughly 48,000 clones on record, around 93% of them singletons. Of the sample, 22% falls within the top ten clones. The sample was PBMCs. The receptors come from a woman in her forties with head and neck cancer.

The chain uses TRBV11-3 and TRBJ1-1, with unresolved D. Germline-derived CDR1 and CDR2 are SGHNT and YENEEA. CDR3 size: 13 residues. V was clipped by 5 bases and J by 5 bases, with 12 bases between them. The CDR3 sequence: CASSPRRETEAFF. The CDR3 region has the DNA TGTGCCAGCAGCCCCAGACGGGAAACTGAAGCTTTCTTT.

CDR3 in DNA: TGTGCCAGCAGCTTAGCCGGGACGCCGAACACTGAAGCTTTCTTT. Protein: CASSLAGTPNTEAFF. The V call is TRBV7-9, the J call TRBJ1-1; TRBD1 might be the D (5 bases). The V end was cut by 0 bases, the J end by 1 base, with 9 bases between. The CDR3 is made up of 15 amino acids. Germline loops: CDR1 SEHNR, CDR2 FQNEAQ (reference sequence).

The chain combines TRBV12-3 or TRBV12-4 with TRBJ1-6, with D possibly TRBD1 on 6 matching bases. CDR3 length equals 13 residues. V was cut by 7 bases and J by 9 bases, with 13 bases left in between. The CDR3 sequence is CASTIKGGSPLHF. The CDR3 region has the DNA TGTGCCAGCACTATCAAGGGGGGTTCACCCCTCCACTTT.

The J gene is TRBJ2-3, the V gene TRBV7-9, with TRBD2 matching over 8 bases. The germline V gene encodes CDR1 SEHNR and CDR2 FQNEAQ (reference sequence). The CDR3 is 15 residues long. J was trimmed by 1 base and V by 0 bases; bases with no gene match: 0. In DNA form, the CDR3 reads TGTGCCAGCAGCTTAGCGCGGGGGGGCACAGATACGCAGTATTTT. The encoded protein is CASSLARGGTDTQYF.

This chain connects TRBV6-1 to TRBJ2-7, with a weak D call TRBD1 (5 bases). Germline-derived CDR1 and CDR2 are MNHNS and SASEGT. CDR3 length equals 15 residues. V dropped 2 bases and J dropped 0 bases, with 11 bases sitting between them. CDR3 sequence (DNA): TGTGCCAGCAGTGAACCAGGGTTCGGCTCCTACGAGCAGTACTTC. Protein: CASSEPGFGSYEQYF.

This clone was seen once. V gene TRBV30 combines with J gene TRBJ1-4; D might be TRBD1 (6 bases). Trimming pared 4 bases from V and 8 bases from J, leaving 20 bases between. CDR3 length equals 15 residues. Looked up from germline, CDR1 is GTSNPN and CDR2 is SVGIG (reference sequence). In nucleotides, the CDR3 is TGTGCCTGGATGTTGAACGGGGGGCTTAGAGAAAAACTGTTTTTT. It is translated as CAWMLNGGLREKLFF.

In its sample, this clone was seen once. The chain carries TRBV29-1 and TRBJ2-7, with TRBD1 matching over 9 bases. Trimming cost V 0 bases and J 4 bases; bases outside gene matches: 7. Germline lookup yields CDR1 SQVTM and CDR2 ANQGSEA. CDR3 length: 15 amino acids. CDR3 coding DNA: TGCAGCGTTGAAGAGGGAGGGGACAGGGCGTACGAGCAGTACTTC. Its protein is CSVEEGGDRAYEQYF.

This rearrangement joins TRBV20-1 to TRBJ2-1; D gene unclear. Deletions cut 5 bases from V and 7 bases from J, with 6 bases between. CDR1 and CDR2 (germline): DFQATT, SNEGSKA (reference sequence). The CDR3 has 10 residues. CDR3 bases: TGCAGTGCTTACTCAAATGAGCAGTTCTTC. Amino acids: CSAYSNEQFF.

The chain joins TRBV15 to TRBJ2-1; TRBD2 might be the D (5 bases). Trimming stripped 3 bases from V and 4 bases from J, with 10 bases between. The CDR3 is made up of 14 amino acids. Germline-derived CDR1 and CDR2 are LNHNV and YYDKDF (reference sequence). Here the CDR3 reads CATSRSGSYNEQFF. CDR3 nucleotides: TGTGCCACCAGCAGGTCGGGAAGTTACAATGAGCAGTTCTTC. The full variable domain, in which reference TRBV15 and TRBJ2-1 provide the parts outside the CDR3, is DAMVIQNPRYQVTQFGKPVTLSCSQTLNHNVMYWYQQKSSQAPKLLFHYYDKDFNNEADTPDNFQSRRPNTSFCFLDIRSPGLGDTAMYLCATSRSGSYNEQFFGPGTRLTVL.

V is TRBV10-1 and J is TRBJ2-2; no clear D. This CDR3 spans 17 amino acids. Trimming took off 3 bases at V and 0 bases at J, with 14 bases between the two ends. The germline CDR1 and CDR2 sequences are WNHNN and SYGVQD (reference sequence). CDR3: CASSEGTLQTNTGELFF. As DNA, the CDR3 is TGCGCCAGCAGTGAAGGAACTCTTCAAACGAACACCGGGGAGCTGTTTTTT.

On this clone itself: This specimen includes other DNA sequences encoding the same CDR3. V usage is TRBV7-2 and J usage is TRBJ2-2, with TRBD2 matching 7 bases. CDR1 and CDR2 from the germline V gene are SGHTA and FQGNSA. V lost 3 bases and J lost 6; bases outside the gene matches: 10. The CDR3 has 16 residues. CDR3 protein: CASSFRRGEGPGELFF. In DNA, the CDR3 is TGTGCCAGCAGCTTCCGGAGAGGGGAGGGGCCCGGGGAGCTGTTTTTT. The full variable domain, in which reference TRBV7-2 and TRBJ2-2 provide the parts outside the CDR3, is GAGVSQSPSNKVTEKGKDVELRCDPISGHTALYWYRQSLGQGLEFLIYFQGNSAPDKSGLPSDRFSAERTGGSVSTLTIQRTQQEDSAVYLCASSFRRGEGPGELFFGEGSRLTVL.

The V call is TRBV9, the J call TRBJ2-3, with 10 bases fitting TRBD1. The CDR3 is 17 residues long. Per the germline V gene, CDR1 is SGDLS and CDR2 is YYNGEE. J gave up 1 base and V 0 bases, and 5 bases lay outside the gene matches. CDR3 sequence: CASSVAAGTGGTDTQYF. The CDR3 nucleotides are TGTGCCAGCAGCGTAGCGGCCGGGACAGGGGGCACAGATACGCAGTATTTT.

The CDR3, as DNA: TGTGCCAGCAGTAAGGGACAAGCAACTAATGAAAAACTGTTTTTT. This encodes CASSKGQATNEKLFF. The chain couples TRBV6-5 to TRBJ1-4, with a weak D call TRBD1 (6 bases). Trimming cost V 5 bases and J 0 bases, with 10 bases left between them. The CDR3 length is 15 residues. CDR1 and CDR2 (germline): MNHEY, SVGAGI.

The rearrangement links TRBV5-6 to TRBJ1-1, with D perhaps TRBD1 (6 bases). The CDR3 consists of 16 residues. Trimming cost V 2 bases and J 3 bases, with 17 bases left between them. Looked up from germline, CDR1 is SGHDT and CDR2 is YYEEEE. CDR3 protein: CASSFLLQGGDTEAFF. In DNA, the CDR3 is TGTGCCAGCAGCTTCCTCCTACAGGGTGGTGACACTGAAGCTTTCTTT.

The V gene is TRBV2, the J gene TRBJ1-5; TRBD1 matches at 9 bases. The trim removed 5 bases at V and 6 bases at J, leaving 8 bases unmatched. The germline gives CDR1 SNHLY, CDR2 FYNNEI. This CDR3 comprises 15 residues. CDR3 region: CASSTGQGGSQPQHF. The CDR3 DNA follows: TGTGCCAGCAGTACGGGACAGGGTGGCTCTCAGCCCCAGCATTTT.

This clone was detected only a few times. This sequence joins TRBV19 and TRBJ1-4; D uncertain. Germline V gives CDR1 LNHDA, CDR2 SQIVND (reference sequence). V was shortened by 3 bases and J by 11 bases, with 10 bases between the two germline ends. The CDR3 has 12 residues. The CDR3 DNA reads TGTGCCAGTAGTATCATGGGGAGGAAACTGTTTTTT. This codes for CASSIMGRKLFF.

The V call is TRBV27, the J call TRBJ2-7; D may be TRBD1 or TRBD2 (6 bases each). The CDR3 is 15 amino acids. Per germline, CDR1 MNHEY and CDR2 SMNVEV (reference sequence). V gave up 2 bases and J gave up 3 bases, with 14 bases separating them. This CDR3 is CASSLRGRTLYEQYF. CDR3 nucleotides: TGTGCCAGCAGTTTAAGGGGGAGGACGCTCTACGAGCAGTACTTC.

This chain uses TRBV28 with TRBJ1-1, with unresolved D. Trimming left V 3 bases short and J 4 bases short, with 18 bases between. CDR3 length: 16 residues. Germline CDR1 and CDR2: MDHEN and SYDVKM. The CDR3 DNA reads as TGTGCCAGCAGTTTTGGTGCGGGAGGGCTGGGCACTGAAGCTTTCTTT. Translated, it gives CASSFGAGGLGTEAFF.

The chain is built from TRBV5-1 and TRBJ2-1; 11 nucleotides align to TRBD2. The germline gives CDR1 SGHRS, CDR2 YFSETQ. The CDR3 length is 15 residues. After removal of 4 bases from V and 2 bases from J, the junction contained 2 bases not matched to a gene. The chain's CDR3 is CASSRLAGPYNEQFF. Written as DNA, the CDR3 is TGCGCCAGCAGCCGACTAGCGGGACCCTACAATGAGCAGTTCTTC.